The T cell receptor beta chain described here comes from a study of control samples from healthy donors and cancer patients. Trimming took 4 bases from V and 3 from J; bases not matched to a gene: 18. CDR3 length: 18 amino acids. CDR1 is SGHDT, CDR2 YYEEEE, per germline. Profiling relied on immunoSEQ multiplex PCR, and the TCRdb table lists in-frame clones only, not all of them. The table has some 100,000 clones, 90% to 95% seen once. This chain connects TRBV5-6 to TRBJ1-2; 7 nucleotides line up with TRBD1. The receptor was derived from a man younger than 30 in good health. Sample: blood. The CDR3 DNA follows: TGTGCCAGCAGCCCCCTGACAGGCGACAGGGAGGCCTACTATGGCTACACCTTC. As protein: CASSPLTGDREAYYGYTF.